Listed below are T cell receptor beta chains from one sample, sequenced in a study of control samples from healthy donors and cancer patients. The assay was immunoSEQ multiplex PCR, and TCRdb's table has in-frame clones only and misses some. This table has 50,000 or so clones, about 96% appearing once. The sequenced sample consisted of blood. The receptors stem from a woman aged 18-30 years in good health. Each CDR3 is given with its conserved first and last residue. The order of the fields is CDR3 DNA, CDR3 protein, J gene, D gene, clone size, V gene, CDR3 length. D genes are given only for firm matches. Rows give clone size only sometimes, using once, few, many, or a class for an expanded clone.

TGTGCCAGCAGTGAAGACACAAACTATGGCTACACCTTC CASSEDTNYGYTF TRBJ1-2 NA once TRBV2 13
TGTGCCAGCCGGGACACTAGCAATCAGCCCCAGCATTTT CASRDTSNQPQHF TRBJ1-5 NA NA TRBV6-5 13
TGTGCCAGCAGCCGGGCAACGGGACTAGCGGGGGGAAGTGAGCAGTTCTTC CASSRATGLAGGSEQFF TRBJ2-1 TRBD2 NA TRBV3-1/TRBV3-2 17
TGTGCCAGCAGCCTCCTATCGGACAATGAGCAGTTCTTC CASSLLSDNEQFF TRBJ2-1 NA NA TRBV3-1/TRBV3-2 13
TGTGCCAGCAGTAACCAGGGATATGGCTACACCTTC CASSNQGYGYTF TRBJ1-2 NA NA TRBV28 12
TGCGCCAGCAGCACCGGGACAGGGGACTACAATGAGCAGTTCTTC CASSTGTGDYNEQFF TRBJ2-1 TRBD1 NA TRBV4-3 15
TGTGCCAGTAGTTGGACCGGTGAAAAACTGTTTTTT CASSWTGEKLFF TRBJ1-4 NA NA TRBV19 12
TGTGCCAGCAGTGACTCCCGGACAGGGGCCGGGGAGCTGTTTTTT CASSDSRTGAGELFF TRBJ2-2 TRBD1 medium-sized TRBV6-4 15
TGTGCCAGTAGTATACCGGGAGACAGACTAGAAGCTTTCTTT CASSIPGDRLEAFF TRBJ1-1 NA NA TRBV19 14
TGTGCCAGCAGCCATGGATCAGGGAGAGGTGAAGCTTTCTTT CASSHGSGRGEAFF TRBJ1-1 NA NA TRBV3-1/TRBV3-2 14